This is a list of T cell receptor beta chains from one sample in a study of shared clonotypes between healthy human individuals. This table comes from immunoSEQ multiplex PCR, and its TCRdb copy is limited to in-frame clones, with some not included. The sample lists 2,500,000 or so clones, just under 95% occurring once. Source material: naive CD4+ T cells from PBMCs. The receptors shown here come from a man between 18 and 35 years old in good health. Some clones in this sample may be carry-over from other donors' samples. CDR3s include the opening cysteine and the closing phenylalanine or tryptophan. For some rows the clone size is stated as once, few or many, or as a class when expanded; others skip it.

>TRBJ1-4|NA|TRBV30
CAWSVLGRTENEKLFF
>TRBJ1-1|NA|TRBV2
CASRSINRNTEAFF
>TRBJ1-2|NA|TRBV14
CASSQDLGRIGGYTF
>TRBJ2-3|once|TRBV5-1
CASSSGQGVELDTQYF
>TRBJ1-2|NA|TRBV9
CASSGDRGRRGYTF
>TRBJ2-3|NA|TRBV18
CASSPLGGPAAWADTQYF
>TRBJ1-1|NA|TRBV19
CASSIVGREANTEAFF
>TRBJ1-5|NA|TRBV20-1
CSANHQPQHF
>TRBJ2-5|NA|TRBV19
CASSAGRETQYF
>TRBJ2-3|NA|TRBV4-3
CASSLRSGRAGDTQYF
>TRBJ2-2|NA|TRBV7-2
CASSFGPLIGELFF
>TRBJ2-7|NA|TRBV14
CASSPPGLAGIYEQYF
>TRBJ1-2|NA|TRBV18
CASSPPANYGYTF
>TRBJ1-4|few|TRBV18
CASSPSTQGGGAKLFF
>TRBJ2-7|NA|TRBV28
CASRPGGRGLEQYF
>TRBJ2-7|NA|TRBV30
CAWSVNTPYEQYF
>TRBJ2-3|NA|TRBV5-8
CASSLGRGGDTQYF
>TRBJ2-7|NA|TRBV25-1
CASSEWEGRGASSYEQYF
>TRBJ2-3|NA|TRBV30
CAWTPLGGAGDRLTDTQYF
>TRBJ2-1|NA|TRBV10-3
CAIKRDNGGNEQFF
>TRBJ2-2|NA|TRBV7-8
CASSLGLAGTGELFF
>TRBJ2-7|NA|TRBV5-4
CASSLVPSGSHEQYF
>TRBJ2-3|NA|TRBV4-2
CASSRLAGGATDTQYF
>TRBJ2-1|few|TRBV7-3
CASSRGGSYNEQFF
>TRBJ1-4|NA|TRBV28
CASRVGGSEKLFF
>TRBJ2-7|NA|TRBV2
CASSLGQVCSYEQYF
>TRBJ1-4|NA|TRBV7-9
CASSRGTGNEKLFF
>TRBJ1-5|NA|TRBV2
CASSEDRVNQPQHF
>TRBJ2-5|NA|TRBV10-2
CASRRDRGTETQYF
>TRBJ1-2|NA|TRBV28
CASSSLGGGGHGYTF
>TRBJ1-2|NA|TRBV4-3
CASSPGTGAGYGYTF
>TRBJ1-2|NA|TRBV19
CASSMEGAGHGYTF
>TRBJ2-1|NA|TRBV15
CATSRARGDTNEQFF
>TRBJ2-3|NA|TRBV28
CASTQSGSSASTDTQYF
>TRBJ2-3|NA|TRBV5-4
CASSSPGAVRDTQYF
>TRBJ2-5|NA|TRBV2
CASSETGRGGVLVQETQYF
>TRBJ2-7|NA|TRBV4-1
CASSPLSTYEQYF
>TRBJ2-1|once|TRBV14
CASSSRDRVYNEQFF
>TRBJ2-1|NA|TRBV28
CASSLLGMNEQFF
>TRBJ1-5|few|TRBV19
CASSATDWKLNQPQHF
>TRBJ2-1|NA|TRBV25-1
CASSEWGGQGEQFF
>TRBJ1-5|NA|TRBV28
CASSLLEGPWQPQHF
>TRBJ2-5|NA|TRBV7-8
CASSSTGGRETQYF
>TRBJ2-1|once|TRBV20-1
CSAIRDFEQFF
>TRBJ1-4|NA|TRBV5-1
CASSLVGQGHEKLFF
>TRBJ1-1|NA|TRBV28
CASRSPPGRKGLGAEAFF
>TRBJ1-3|once|TRBV21-1
CASSSPRTLNGNTIYF
>TRBJ2-2|NA|TRBV7-2
CASSLAWGPKGGELFF
>TRBJ2-1|once|TRBV10-3
CAISVAGDNEQFF
>TRBJ1-1|once|TRBV27
CASSFLAGRTEAFF
>TRBJ2-7|NA|TRBV7-9
CASSFDRAAAREQYF
>TRBJ2-3|NA|TRBV19
CASSPPGLTTDTQYF
>TRBJ2-5|NA|TRBV30
CACLKDSQETQYF
>TRBJ2-3|NA|TRBV4-2
CASSQALAGGDTQYF